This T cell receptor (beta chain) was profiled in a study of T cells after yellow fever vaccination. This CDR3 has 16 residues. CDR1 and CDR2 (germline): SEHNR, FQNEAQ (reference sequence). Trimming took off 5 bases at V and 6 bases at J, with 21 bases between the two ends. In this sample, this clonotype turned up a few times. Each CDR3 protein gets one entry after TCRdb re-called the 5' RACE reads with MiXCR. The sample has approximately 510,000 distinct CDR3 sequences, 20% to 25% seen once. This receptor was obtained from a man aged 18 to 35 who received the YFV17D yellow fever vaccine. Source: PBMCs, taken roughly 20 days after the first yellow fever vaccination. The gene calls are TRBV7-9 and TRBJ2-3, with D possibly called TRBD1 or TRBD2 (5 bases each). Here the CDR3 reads CASSREGLSKGDTQYF. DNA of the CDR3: TGTGCCAGCAGCAGAGAGGGCCTATCAAAGGGGGATACGCAGTATTTT.